The following is a TCR beta chain sequence with its context. Its antigen remains unidentified. Using RNA template, CDR3s of TCR alpha and beta were amplified with iRepertoire arm-PCR. For one-step reverse transcription and amplification, about 90-450 ng of tissue mRNA or PBMC total RNA was used. From the multiplex PCR reads, TCRdb called clonotypes with MiXCR, one entry per CDR3 protein. The table records about 110,000 distinct CDR3 sequences, less than 30% of them present only once. These data belong to a study of glioma-infiltrating T cells. Findings and caveats of the study: Tissue-blood divergence was below expectation in non-neoplastic patients, above in gliomas.

CDR3 length: 15 amino acids. Per germline, CDR1 KGHSH and CDR2 LQKENI. The V end was cut by 6 bases, the J end by 0 bases, with 12 bases between. The source material was glioma tissue, nonneoplastic brain tissue, or PBMCs (not recorded which). V usage is TRBV18 and J usage is TRBJ1-5, with D maybe TRBD1 (6 bases). The receptor was isolated from a human donor with low-grade glioma or glioblastoma, undergoing nonglioma brain surgery, or in good health (not recorded which). CDR3 coding DNA: TGTGCCAGCTCCCCGGGACACTATAGCAATCAGCCCCAGCATTTT. This encodes CASSPGHYSNQPQHF.